This T cell receptor (beta chain) appears in the sequencing data of a study of blood T cell repertoires in COVID-19. Study background: The United States, Italy and Spain were the sources of the acute and convalescent COVID-19 samples.

Authors' methods: Reference gene primer amplification gave nucleated cell count estimates. This table comes from immunoSEQ multiplex PCR, and its TCRdb copy is limited to in-frame clones, with some not included. V, J and clone size reflect that table, while D and trimming were determined from the DNA. The table lists 85,000 to 90,000 clones, roughly 89% of them singletons. V lost 5 bases, J lost 10 bases, and 24 bases lay in between. This CDR3 has 16 amino acids. Germline CDR1 reads SGHAT; CDR2 reads FQNNGV. V is TRBV11-2 and J is TRBJ2-1; D is perhaps TRBD2 (5 bases). This TCR was recovered from a woman of 80 years or more with active COVID-19. The specimen sequenced was peripheral blood. CDR3 bases: TGTGCCAGCAGCCGGTCACAAGCTAGAGGGCTGAGGGAGCAGTTCTTC. Translation gives CASSRSQARGLREQFF. The variable domain in full, completed from reference TRBV11-2 and TRBJ2-1, reads EAGVAQSPRYKIIEKRQSVAFWCNPISGHATLYWYQQILGQGPKLLIQFQNNGVVDDSQLPKDRFSAERLKGVDSTLKIQPAKLEDSAVYLCASSRSQARGLREQFFGPGTRLTVL.